The next 21 T cell receptor beta chains were all read from a single sample in a study of human T cells and chemical hapten exposure. Via MiXCR, TCRdb re-called the RACE reads, giving one row per CDR3 protein. The sample contains under 450,000 distinct CDR3 sequences, approximately 4.4% of which appear only once. Sample time point: patch test 1, 2 weeks after DPC sensitization. As to treatment: therapeutic diphenylcyclopropenone sensitization with weekly scalp DPC. The source was whole blood, collected in connection with sensitization to the hapten diphenylcyclopropenone (DPC). The receptors were gathered from a woman between 50 and 59 years old with alopecia areata. Some clones in this sample may be carry-over from other donors' samples.

This clonotype showed up just a few times. The gene calls are TRBV7-2 and TRBJ2-1; D might be TRBD1 (5 bases). The CDR3 runs to 14 residues. V lost 7 bases and J 4 bases, leaving 14 bases between the germline ends. Germline V lookup: CDR1 SGHTA, CDR2 FQGNSA. Written as DNA, the CDR3 is TGTGCCAGCACCGATTTGGGGCGGTACAATGAGCAGTTCTTC. Its protein product is CASTDLGRYNEQFF.

This clonotype was seen more than once but under ten times. The gene calls are TRBV5-1 and TRBJ2-5; D is possibly TRBD2 (5 bases). The V gene's germline CDR1 is SGHRS and CDR2 YFSETQ. The CDR3 consists of 13 residues. Trimming removed 4 bases from V and 4 bases from J, with 11 bases in between. CDR3 residues: CASSRGSSETQYF. CDR3 nucleotide sequence: TGCGCCAGCAGCCGGGGTTCTTCAGAGACCCAGTACTTC.

This clonotype was observed many times. The chain couples TRBV29-1 to TRBJ1-1; 8 positions agree with TRBD1. The V and J ends lost 4 bases and 6 bases, in that order; junction bases with no gene match: 7. This CDR3 spans 13 amino acids. Germline V gene data show CDR1 as SQVTM and CDR2 as ANQGSEA. CDR3 DNA sequence: TGCAGCGTTGCCCCAGGGGGCAAACCTGAAGCTTTCTTT. It is translated as CSVAPGGKPEAFF. The whole variable domain, filled in from reference TRBV29-1 and TRBJ1-1, reads SAVISQKPSRDICQRGTSLTIQCQVDSQVTMMFWYRQQPGQSLTLIATANQGSEATYESGFVIDKFPISRPNLTFSTLTVSNMSPEDSSIYLCSVAPGGKPEAFFGQGTRLTVV.

On this clonotype itself: One end of the junction is discordant with germline, which a read error may explain. The chain combines TRBV4-1 with TRBJ1-1; TRBD1 matches at 8 bases. Looked up from germline, CDR1 is MGHRA and CDR2 is YSYEKL. CDR3 length equals 14 residues. CDR3 bases: TGCGCCAACAGCCATACAGGGGGAGGCACTGAAGCTTTCTTT. This encodes CANSHTGGGTEAFF.

The chain carries TRBV12-3 or TRBV12-4 and TRBJ2-3; D possibly corresponds to TRBD1 (6 bases). V lost 7 bases and J lost 2, with 13 bases in between. The CDR3 has 14 amino acids. CDR3 bases: TGTGCCAGCACCGAGGGACACTCCACAGATACGCAGTATTTT. Translation gives CASTEGHSTDTQYF.

This clonotype was found many times. CDR3 protein: CASSLTEYTGELFF. The DNA for the CDR3 is TGTGCCAGCAGCTTAACAGAGTACACCGGGGAGCTGTTTTTT. The chain couples TRBV2 to TRBJ2-2, with D hard to call. CDR3 length equals 14 residues. Trimming removed 6 bases from V and 3 bases from J, with 11 bases in between. CDR1 is SNHLY, CDR2 FYNNEI, per germline.

This clonotype turned up a few times. The chain couples TRBV5-5 to TRBJ1-1, with D maybe TRBD1 (5 bases). The CDR3 extends over 15 amino acids. Per germline, CDR1 SGHKS and CDR2 YYEKEE (reference sequence). Trimming took off 1 base at V and 5 bases at J, with 15 bases between the two ends. The CDR3 is CASSLSGTAETEAFF. The CDR3 DNA sequence: TGTGCCAGCAGCTTGTCGGGGACTGCGGAGACTGAAGCTTTCTTT.

In its sample, this clonotype was seen many times. V gene TRBV20-1 combines with J gene TRBJ2-6, with 7 bases identical to TRBD1. The CDR3 extends over 15 amino acids. Trimming cost V 1 base and J 2 bases; bases outside gene matches: 2. The germline V gene encodes CDR1 DFQATT and CDR2 SNEGSKA (reference sequence). In nucleotides, the CDR3 is TGCAGTGCTAGAGGCGACAGGGCTGGGGCCAACGTCCTGACTTTC. Its translation: CSARGDRAGANVLTF.

Details on this clonotype: A much larger clone lies a single base off, so this may be a read error. The chain is built from TRBV11-2 and TRBJ1-5; tentative D call: TRBD1 (5 bases). Trimming took 1 base from V and 5 from J, leaving 6 bases between them. This CDR3 is built from 13 residues. CDR1 and CDR2 from the germline V gene are SGHAT and FQNNGV. The DNA for the CDR3 is TGTGCCAGCAGCTTAGGACAGTATCAGCCCCAGCATTTT. It is translated as CASSLGQYQPQHF.

This clonotype was picked up many times. J is TRBJ1-2 and V is TRBV11-2; TRBD1 might be the D (6 bases). The ends were cut back, 2 bases at V and 8 bases at J, with 12 bases in the middle. Germline CDR1 is SGHAT and CDR2 is FQNNGV. CDR3 size: 13 residues. CDR3 region: CASSLRQDRGYTF. Written as DNA, the CDR3 is TGTGCCAGCAGCTTAAGACAGGATCGAGGCTACACCTTC.

There are many counts of this clonotype. CDR3 protein: CASSWGQGGYGYTF. CDR3 nucleotides: TGCGCCAGCAGCTGGGGACAGGGCGGCTATGGCTACACCTTC. This chain joins TRBV5-1 and TRBJ1-2; 9 bases map to TRBD1. Germline V gives CDR1 SGHRS, CDR2 YFSETQ. The CDR3 runs to 14 residues. V lost 3 bases and J lost 4; bases outside the gene matches: 4.

This clonotype was seen at least ten times. V usage is TRBV10-3 and J usage is TRBJ2-1, with 7 bases lining up with TRBD2. Germline V gene data show CDR1 as ENHRY and CDR2 as SYGVKD. CDR3 length: 12 amino acids. The V gene end was trimmed by 3 bases and the J gene end by 10 bases; junction bases not matched to a gene: 3. The CDR3: CAISERSGEQFF. In nucleotides, the CDR3 is TGTGCCATCAGTGAACGTAGCGGGGAGCAGTTCTTC.

The J gene is TRBJ2-7, the V gene TRBV5-6; 8 positions agree with TRBD2. From germline, CDR1 is SGHDT and CDR2 YYEEEE. The J segment lost 4 bases and the V segment lost 4 bases, leaving 13 bases of the junction unmatched. The CDR3 covers 16 residues. The CDR3 here is CASSGGSSGSWYEQYF. In DNA, the CDR3 is TGTGCCAGCAGCGGCGGATCCAGCGGGAGTTGGTACGAGCAGTACTTC.

This clonotype appeared many times. The chain uses TRBV20-1 and TRBJ2-1; D uncertain. V was shortened by 7 bases and J by 4 bases, with 8 bases between the two germline ends. The length of the CDR3 is 11 residues. The germline CDR1 and CDR2 sequences are DFQATT and SNEGSKA (reference sequence). CDR3 residues: CSVGRYNEQFF. The CDR3 DNA reads TGCAGTGTGGGCCGGTACAATGAGCAGTTCTTC.

This clonotype was found many times. This chain uses TRBV2 with TRBJ1-4, with D maybe TRBD1 (5 bases). Germline CDR1 is SNHLY and CDR2 is FYNNEI. The CDR3 is 13 residues long. V was pared by 4 bases and J by 7 bases, with 10 bases between. In DNA form, the CDR3 reads TGTGCCAGCAGTGCAGGGAGCGGTGAAAAACTGTTTTTT. Translated, it gives CASSAGSGEKLFF.

This clonotype was counted between two and nine times. The genes are TRBV6-2 or TRBV6-3 and TRBJ1-1; a possible D gene is TRBD1 (5 bases). Germline loops: CDR1 MNHEY, CDR2 SVGEGT. V was shortened by 2 bases and J by 7 bases, with 11 bases between the two germline ends. This CDR3 contains 13 residues. The CDR3 loop reads CASSYNGALEAFF. Written as DNA, the CDR3 is TGTGCCAGCAGTTACAATGGGGCGCTTGAAGCTTTCTTT.

This rearrangement joins TRBV3-1 to TRBJ2-5; TRBD1 is a possible D gene (5 bases). Trimming left V 3 bases short and J 1 base short, with 18 bases between. The germline gives CDR1 LGHDT, CDR2 YNNKEL (reference sequence). CDR3 length: 17 amino acids. CDR3 sequence: CASSQGRQLFTQETQYF. CDR3 coding DNA: TGTGCCAGCAGCCAGGGCCGACAGCTTTTCACCCAAGAGACCCAGTACTTC.

This clonotype was detected many times. The J gene is TRBJ2-7, the V gene TRBV6-1; D uncertain. This CDR3 is built from 14 residues. Between the trimmed V and J ends, which lost 3 bases and 5 bases, there was a span of 14 bases. The germline gives CDR1 MNHNS, CDR2 SASEGT. The CDR3 loop reads CASSEYTPSHEQYF. For the CDR3, the DNA is TGTGCCAGCAGTGAGTATACCCCCAGCCACGAGCAGTACTTC.

CDR3 residues: CASSTPTPEQYF. The CDR3 DNA reads TGTGCCAGCAGTACCCCAACTCCCGAGCAGTACTTC. The chain uses TRBV12-3 or TRBV12-4 and TRBJ2-7; D unclear. V lost 5 bases and J 6 bases, leaving 11 bases between the germline ends. There are 12 residues in the CDR3.

This clonotype turned up a few times. CDR3: CSARDLGHPNTEAFF. CDR3 DNA: TGCAGTGCTAGAGATCTGGGACACCCCAACACTGAAGCTTTCTTT. The V gene is TRBV20-1, the J gene TRBJ1-1; the D gene is possibly TRBD1 (6 bases). Trimming cost V 0 bases and J 2 bases, with 13 bases left between them. The CDR3 runs to 15 residues. Germline-derived CDR1 and CDR2 are DFQATT and SNEGSKA (reference sequence).

This clonotype has just a few counts. The chain joins TRBV4-2 to TRBJ1-1, with 10 bases identical to TRBD1. The germline V gene has CDR1 LGHNA and CDR2 YNFKEQ. With V trimmed by 3 bases and J by 8 bases, 6 bases remained unmatched. The CDR3 contains 14 residues. The CDR3 region has the DNA TGTGCCAGCAGCCAGGCGGGACAGGGGAAAGAAGCTTTCTTT. Translating gives CASSQAGQGKEAFF.